This TCR beta chain was found in a study of Ad26.COV2.S vaccination and SARS-CoV-2 variants (dated by TCRdb to the early 2020s). Regarding the research as a whole: Donors in the vaccine arm were drawn from COV1001, a phase I-IIa trial of Ad26.COV2.S in healthy adults that was multicentre, randomized, double-blind and placebo-controlled. A total of roughly 30 samples were included in the TCR-sequenced set, comprising around 20 Ad26.COV2.S vaccine recipients, 5 placebo recipients and 8 SARS-CoV-2 convalescent individuals. Trial participants were randomized into five groups of five: low-dose or high-dose Ad26.COV2.S given once or twice, or placebo on both occasions. TCRbeta repertoire sequencing served as the tool for gauging how specific and how broad the SARS-CoV-2-reactive T cell receptors were following Ad26.COV2.S vaccination. Blinding of investigators to trial group allocation was maintained during experiments and outcome assessment. Dosing of Ad26.COV2.S was intramuscular, at either 5x10^10 or 1x10^11 viral particles, delivered as one shot or as two shots spaced 56 days apart.

V gives up 2 bases and J gives up 8 bases, and the segment between their germline ends measures 5 bases. Reading from cysteine to phenylalanine, the CDR3 counts 11 amino acids. Here the CDR3 DNA is all that survives: 33 bases in frame from base 1. For CDR1 and CDR2, the germline V gene lists SGDLS and YYNGEE. TCRbeta CDR3 regions were sequenced with the immunoSEQ Assay. After extraction, genomic DNA underwent amplification by bias-controlled multiplex PCR, followed by high-throughput sequencing. As for how the authors treated the data: Collapsing and filtering of sequences were performed to quantify the absolute abundance of each unique TCRbeta CDR3 region. T cell fraction was estimated by normalization of TCRbeta template counts to usable DNA, with usable DNA being measured through amplification of reference genes present in all nucleated cells. Repertoire TCRs were annotated as SARS-CoV-2-specific by exact matching of V gene, CDR3 amino acid sequence and J gene to a known reactive TCR set. The reference SARS-CoV-2 TCR set came from MIRA and was filtered for enrichment in COVID-19-positive ImmuneCODE repertoires, removing public or cross-reactive TCRs. Using the MIRA antigens, annotated TCRs were further analysed by specific ORF or by position within an ORF. Depth was the summed frequency of annotated unique rearrangements, while breadth was defined as annotated unique rearrangements over total unique productive rearrangements. Group comparisons of TCR breadth used two-sided Wilcoxon rank-sum tests. Entries here come from immuneACCESS through TCRdb and include only in-frame sequences with V and J called. Some clones fail to appear in such tables; in the studies checked, an unresolved V gene covers under half of the shortfall, and the cause of the remainder is unknown. V and J calls and clone size are as listed in that table; D and trimming were resolved from the DNA. Present in this sample are some 350,000 clones, roughly nine tenths of which were seen just once. The leading ten clones occupy approximately 5% of the sample.

Taken with the paper, the label for treatment or condition translates to: about 20 received Ad26.COV2.S at low or high dose, single or two shots; about five received placebo; per-sample allocation not given. For vaccine and placebo recipients, the sequenced repertoires came from samples collected on day 63 after the first injection. Cohort 1b enrolled roughly 25 adults aged 18-55 years at a single site in Boston, USA, between 29 July and 7 August 2020. As a vaccine, Ad26.COV2.S was a replication-incompetent adenovirus type 26 vector that expressed a prefusion-stabilized SARS-CoV-2 spike protein derived from the original Wuhan strain. What the work shows at the level of the full study, not this receptor alone: Vaccine and placebo recipients had comparable non-spike TCR breadth, which fits with the vaccine containing only spike. The authors noted that total T cell responses may have been underestimated by the TCR breadth and depth analyses. Comparing responses between vaccine doses or regimens was not something the study was powered to do. After vaccination, spike-specific CD8+ and CD4+ T cell responses were reported to show substantial breadth. Ad26.COV2.S recipients had higher spike-specific TCR breadth than placebo recipients (P = 0.0014).

About this clone: Its antigen has not been determined. The input lacks base qualities; no much larger clone sits a single base away.

The sequence joins TRBV9 to TRBJ1-5, with no confidently assigned D gene. Specimen: peripheral blood, collected in a trial of Ad26.COV2.S vaccine versus placebo. This TCR was sampled from a person aged 18-65 years who received the Ad26.COV2.S COVID-19 vaccine or a placebo. CDR3 region: CASSVGEPQHF. The DNA sequence is as follows: TGTGCCAGCAGCGTCGGTGAGCCCCAGCATTTT.